A single sample gave rise to the 20 T cell receptor beta chains below, sequenced in a study of T cell responses to AZD1222 COVID-19 vaccine. The repertoire was sequenced with immunoSEQ multiplex PCR; TCRdb's copy has only in-frame clones and lacks some. The repertoire holds roughly 100,000 clones, with around 90% as singletons. The source was peripheral blood, collected on day 0 of AZD1222 vaccination. The source of these receptors is an adult in good health.

The rearrangement links TRBV5-1 to TRBJ1-4, with 7 bases identical to TRBD1. Germline CDR1 and CDR2: SGHRS and YFSETQ. J lost 0 bases, V lost 2 bases, and 4 bases had no gene match. This CDR3 is built from 16 residues. The CDR3 here is CASSLAQGATNEKLFF. The CDR3 bases are TGCGCCAGCAGCTTAGCCCAGGGGGCAACTAATGAAAAACTGTTTTTT.

The V call is TRBV28, the J call TRBJ1-5; D is unclear. V was pared by 5 bases and J by 2 bases, with 10 bases between. The V gene's germline CDR1 is MDHEN and CDR2 SYDVKM. CDR3 length: 14 amino acids. The DNA for the CDR3 is TGTGCCAGCAGTCCCCGGCTCGGCAATCAGCCCCAGCATTTT. It encodes CASSPRLGNQPQHF. The whole variable domain, remainder taken from reference TRBV28 and TRBJ1-5, is DVKVTQSSRYLVKRTGEKVFLECVQDMDHENMFWYRQDPGLGLRLIYFSYDVKMKEKGDIPEGYSVSREKKERFSLILESASTNQTSMYLCASSPRLGNQPQHFGDGTRLSIL.

This sequence joins TRBV28 and TRBJ1-2; a possible D gene is TRBD1 (5 bases). With 3 bases removed from V and 0 bases from J, the gap between germline ends came to 14 bases. The V gene's germline CDR1 is MDHEN and CDR2 SYDVKM. CDR3 length: 16 amino acids. The CDR3 nucleotides read TGTGCCAGCAGTTTGCCAGGGTCGGCCGCTAACTATGGCTACACCTTC. Translated: CASSLPGSAANYGYTF.

V and J are TRBV28 and TRBJ1-2; no reliable D call. The CDR3 sequence is 13 residues long. From germline, CDR1 is MDHEN and CDR2 SYDVKM. Trimming took 2 bases from V and 8 from J, leaving 12 bases between them. CDR3 nucleotide sequence: TGTGCCAGCAGTTTAGAGGGCTACGACGGCTACACCTTC. Translation gives CASSLEGYDGYTF.

This chain joins TRBV7-9 and TRBJ2-2; the D gene is possibly TRBD2 (5 bases). Trimming stripped 5 bases from V and 7 bases from J, with 5 bases between. In germline, CDR1 is SEHNR, CDR2 FQNEAQ (reference sequence). The CDR3 runs 11 residues. Written as DNA, the CDR3 is TGTGCCAGCAGCCGGGGCGGGGAGCTGTTTTTT. Amino acids: CASSRGGELFF.

This clone was seen once. The genes are TRBV18 and TRBJ1-1; D unresolved. The length of the CDR3 is 12 residues. V was trimmed by 3 bases and J by 1 base, leaving 3 bases between them. Looked up from germline, CDR1 is KGHSH and CDR2 is LQKENI. As DNA, the CDR3 is TGTGCCAGCTCACCTCGGAACACTGAAGCTTTCTTT. Its protein is CASSPRNTEAFF.

The rearrangement links TRBV6-5 to TRBJ2-1; possibly TRBD2 for D (5 bases). V lost 0 bases, J lost 7 bases, and 13 bases lay in between. CDR3 size: 15 residues. CDR1 is MNHEY, CDR2 SVGAGI, per germline. DNA for the CDR3: TGTGCCAGCAGTTACTCCAGGCTAGCATGGAATGAGCAGTTCTTC. Protein: CASSYSRLAWNEQFF.

By sample share, this clone is medium-sized (0.01 to 0.1%). V usage is TRBV6-5 and J usage is TRBJ1-2, with a weak D call TRBD1 (5 bases). Germline V lookup: CDR1 MNHEY, CDR2 SVGAGI. This CDR3 is built from 15 residues. Trimming removed 6 bases at V and 2 bases at J, with 16 bases between. The CDR3 spells CASSHSGTVNYGYTF. CDR3 coding DNA: TGTGCCAGCAGCCACTCTGGGACTGTGAACTATGGCTACACCTTC.

The gene calls are TRBV10-3 and TRBJ1-1; D is uncertain. The CDR3 covers 14 residues. The V and J ends lost 0 bases and 3 bases respectively, with 8 bases between them. Germline V gene lookup returns CDR1 ENHRY and CDR2 SYGVKD. The CDR3 is CAISESSSYTEAFF. CDR3 in DNA: TGTGCCATCAGTGAGTCCAGTTCTTACACTGAAGCTTTCTTT.

The V call is TRBV5-1, the J call TRBJ1-2, with a possible D match to TRBD1 (5 bases). V lost 3 bases, J lost 8 bases, and 14 bases lay in between. CDR3 length: 13 amino acids. The germline gives CDR1 SGHRS, CDR2 YFSETQ. The CDR3 protein is CASSWDGRTGYTF. In nucleotides, the CDR3 is TGCGCCAGCAGCTGGGACGGAAGAACGGGCTACACCTTC.

The chain has TRBV19 and TRBJ1-3; D gene uncertain. The CDR3 has 15 residues. Germline-derived CDR1 and CDR2 are LNHDA and SQIVND (reference sequence). Trimming left V 5 bases short and J 0 bases short, with 11 bases between. The CDR3 DNA sequence: TGTGCCAGTAGTGGTTCGGCCTTCTCTGGAAACACCATATATTTT. It yields the protein CASSGSAFSGNTIYF.

The chain has TRBV9 and TRBJ1-5; D possibly corresponds to TRBD1 (5 bases). V was clipped by 3 bases and J by 4 bases, with 11 bases between them. The CDR3 spans 14 residues. Germline assignment: CDR1 SGDLS and CDR2 YYNGEE. The CDR3 is CASSASGRNQPQHF. Here the CDR3 DNA reads TGTGCCAGCAGCGCTTCAGGGAGAAATCAGCCCCAGCATTTT.

The chain recombines TRBV27 with TRBJ2-1, with D perhaps TRBD1 (6 bases). V lost 5 bases and J 9 bases, leaving 20 bases between the germline ends. This CDR3 contains 15 residues. Germline CDR1 and CDR2: MNHEY and SMNVEV (reference sequence). The CDR3: CASSPTGLPWGEQFF. The CDR3 region has the DNA TGTGCCAGCAGTCCTACAGGGTTGCCTTGGGGTGAGCAGTTCTTC.

This clone was seen just once. The V call is TRBV7-9, the J call TRBJ1-4; possible D gene TRBD1, 6 bases. CDR1 is SEHNR, CDR2 FQNEAQ, per germline (reference sequence). The ends were cut back, 1 base at V and 5 bases at J, with 14 bases in the middle. The CDR3 has 16 amino acids. The CDR3 sequence: CASSLVGGAENEKLFF. The CDR3 bases are TGTGCCAGCAGCTTAGTTGGGGGGGCTGAGAATGAAAAACTGTTTTTT.

This clone has a single count. Other nucleotide sequences in the sample specify the same CDR3. The V call is TRBV12-3 or TRBV12-4, the J call TRBJ1-5, with D possibly being TRBD1 (6 bases). CDR3 length equals 13 residues. Trimming removed 6 bases at V and 4 bases at J, with 10 bases between. CDR3 DNA sequence: TGTGCCAGCAGCCTACAGGGAAATCAGCCCCAGCATTTT. Protein product: CASSLQGNQPQHF.

The rearrangement links TRBV28 to TRBJ2-5, with TRBD1 matching 12 bases. CDR1 MDHEN and CDR2 SYDVKM come from the germline V gene. V shed 1 base, J shed 5 bases, and the junction held 5 bases outside the gene matches. The CDR3 is 16 residues long. The CDR3 here is CASSLSGTGGEETQYF. CDR3 sequence (DNA): TGTGCCAGCAGTTTATCGGGGACAGGGGGCGAGGAGACCCAGTACTTC.

The V gene is TRBV27, the J gene TRBJ1-1, with D maybe TRBD1 (5 bases). CDR3 length: 13 residues. CDR1 and CDR2 (germline): MNHEY, SMNVEV (reference sequence). Trimming took 3 bases from V and 4 from J, leaving 9 bases between them. The CDR3, as DNA: TGTGCCAGCAGTTTGGCAGGGAGCACTGAAGCTTTCTTT. It is translated as CASSLAGSTEAFF.

The gene calls are TRBV4-1 and TRBJ2-1; the match to TRBD2 covers 14 bases. This CDR3 spans 20 amino acids. CDR1 and CDR2 (germline): MGHRA, YSYEKL. J was trimmed by 0 bases and V by 1 base; bases with no gene match: 8. Written as DNA, the CDR3 is TGCGCCAGCAGCCAAGGACTAGCGGGGGGGCCTAAGGGCTCCTACAATGAGCAGTTCTTC. Translation: CASSQGLAGGPKGSYNEQFF.

The V call is TRBV2, the J call TRBJ1-2, with D possibly matching TRBD1 (5 bases). CDR3 length: 11 residues. V was pared by 2 bases and J by 8 bases, with 6 bases between. From germline, CDR1 is SNHLY and CDR2 FYNNEI. The CDR3 region is CASSEWGGYTF. CDR3 sequence (DNA): TGTGCCAGCAGTGAATGGGGGGGCTACACCTTC. Full variable domain (rest looked up from reference TRBV2 and TRBJ1-2): EPEVTQTPSHQVTQMGQEVILRCVPISNHLYFYWYRQILGQKVEFLVSFYNNEISEKSEIFDDQFSVERPDGSNFTLKIRSTKLEDSAMYFCASSEWGGYTFGSGTRLTVV.

This clone was recorded a few times. The J gene is TRBJ2-5, the V gene TRBV7-9, with a tentative D call TRBD2 (6 bases). Germline CDR1 and CDR2: SEHNR and FQNEAQ (reference sequence). Trimming shortened V by 1 base and J by 5 bases, and 26 bases separated the two germline ends. The CDR3 runs to 19 residues. The CDR3 bases are TGTGCCAGCAGCTTAGTTGATCTGTTTCGGAGGAGGGGTCGTGAGACCCAGTACTTC. It specifies CASSLVDLFRRRGRETQYF.